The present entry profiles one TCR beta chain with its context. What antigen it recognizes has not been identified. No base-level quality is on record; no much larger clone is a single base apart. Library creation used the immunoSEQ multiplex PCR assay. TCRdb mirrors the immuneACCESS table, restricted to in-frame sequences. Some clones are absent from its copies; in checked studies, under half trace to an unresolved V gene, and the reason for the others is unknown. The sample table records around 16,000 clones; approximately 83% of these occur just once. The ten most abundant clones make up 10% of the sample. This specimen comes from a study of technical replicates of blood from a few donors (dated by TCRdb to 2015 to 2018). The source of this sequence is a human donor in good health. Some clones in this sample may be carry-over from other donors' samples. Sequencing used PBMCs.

The CDR3 protein is CASSLQGQKQETQYF. In nucleotides, the sequence is TGTGCCAGCAGCTTACAGGGACAGAAGCAAGAGACCCAGTACTTC. Rearrangement joined TRBV6-1 to TRBJ2-5; 7 junctional bases match TRBD1. The cysteine opens and the phenylalanine closes a CDR3 of 15 amino acids. The only DNA kept is the CDR3, 45 bases in frame from the first base. The CDR1 and CDR2 encoded by the germline V gene are MNHNS and SASEGT. Trimming accounts for 6 bases at V and 2 bases at J, while the number of junction bases matched to no gene is 9.